Below, 18 T cell receptor beta chains from the same sample are listed, as sequenced in a study of regulatory T cells in long-lasting Graves disease (TCRdb year 2021). Library method: multiplex PCR. TCRdb records Illumina HiSeq 4000 as the sequencer. iRepertoire HTBI primers and Arm-PCR amplification of CDR3 regions were used to construct TCR beta libraries. Through fastp at Q25 and MiXCR, TCRdb rebuilt clones from the public reads, retaining in-frame beta chains. Each CDR3 protein gets just one entry, which takes the most common genes and DNA from the rows behind it. The sample contains about 430,000 distinct CDR3 sequences, approximately 15% of them found a single time. In total, the top ten clones hold over 7.5% of the sample. The time point label on this specimen signifies: newly diagnosed GD, antithyroid drugs for less than 3 months. RNA was extracted from PBMCs in TRIzol for both TCR sequencing and RNA sequencing.

This same sample was also part of a study on T cells in Graves' hyperthyroidism and ophthalmopathy.

The sequences come from peripheral blood mononuclear cells (PBMCs), collected at new diagnosis, from a patient treated with antithyroid drugs. The receptor set was obtained from a woman aged 40 to 50 with Graves disease. Donor details come from another sample of the same person, matched by shared clones.

In this sample, this clonotype turned up once. The V and J genes are TRBV6-2 or TRBV6-3 and TRBJ2-7; D may correspond to TRBD1 or TRBD2 (5 bases each). The CDR3 is made up of 12 amino acids. The germline gives CDR1 MNHEY, CDR2 SVGEGT. This CDR3 is CTTRGTSYEQYV. DNA of the CDR3: TGCACAACGAGGGGCACGTCCTACGAGCAGTACGTC.

This clonotype was observed at least ten times. V is TRBV7-9 and J is TRBJ2-7, with D unresolved. V lost 0 bases, J lost 5 bases, and 5 bases lay in between. This CDR3 has 12 amino acids. The germline V gene has CDR1 SEHNR and CDR2 FQNEAQ (reference sequence). CDR3 in DNA: TGTGCCAGCAGCTTAGCTTACCACGAGCAGTACTTC. It specifies CASSLAYHEQYF.

This clonotype was recorded at least ten times. This rearrangement joins TRBV24-1 to TRBJ1-5; 10 nucleotides line up with TRBD1. CDR1 is KGHDR and CDR2 is SFDVKD in the germline V gene. V trimming: 5 bases; J trimming: 5 bases; junction bases outside the gene matches: 14. The CDR3 is 18 residues long. The CDR3 DNA is TGTGCCACCAGTGCCTCGGGATTGGGACAGGGGTCGGATCAGCCCCAGCATTTT. As protein: CATSASGLGQGSDQPQHF.

The table lists this clonotype with many counts. V and J are TRBV3-1 and TRBJ1-1, with 9 bases identical to TRBD1. The CDR3 has 13 residues. V dropped 6 bases and J dropped 8; count of bases not matched to a gene: 7. Germline loops: CDR1 LGHDT, CDR2 YNNKEL (reference sequence). The CDR3: CASSSPGTGEAFF. CDR3 DNA sequence: TGTGCCAGCAGTTCCCCCGGGACAGGGGAAGCTTTCTTT.

This clonotype was seen ten or more times. The chain recombines TRBV6-5 with TRBJ2-7, with D perhaps assigned TRBD1 or TRBD2 (7 bases each). This CDR3 contains 17 residues. Trimming shortened V by 4 bases and J by 6 bases, and 25 bases separated the two germline ends. The germline gives CDR1 MNHEY, CDR2 SVGAGI. CDR3 bases: TGTGCCAGCAGTTCCCTTTTTCAGGGGGGGGGGTTCAGCGAGCAGTACTTC. It codes for CASSSLFQGGGFSEQYF.

The rearrangement joins TRBV6-1 to TRBJ2-2, with 11 bases identical to TRBD2. This CDR3 has 16 residues. Germline V gene sequence: CDR1 MNHNS, CDR2 SASEGT. V was clipped by 2 bases and J by 7 bases; unmatched bases: 6. The DNA of the CDR3 is TGTGCCAGCAGTGAAAGACTAGCGGGACTTCACGGGGAGCTGTTTTTT. This sequence encodes CASSERLAGLHGELFF.

This clonotype was seen ten or more times. J is TRBJ2-2 and V is TRBV6-5; TRBD2 might be the D (6 bases). Looked up from germline, CDR1 is MNHEY and CDR2 is SVGAGI. The CDR3 contains 15 residues. Trimming stripped 2 bases from V and 2 bases from J, with 9 bases between. The CDR3 DNA sequence: TGTGCCAGCAGTTACATTAGCGGAAACACCGGGGAGCTGTTTTTT. Residues: CASSYISGNTGELFF.

This clonotype was detected many times. The V gene is TRBV20-1, the J gene TRBJ1-5; 9 positions match TRBD1. Germline CDR1 DFQATT, CDR2 SNEGSKA (reference sequence). The CDR3 runs 14 residues. Trimming removed 6 bases from V and 3 bases from J; junction bases left unmatched: 6. CDR3 DNA: TGCAGTGCCCCGACAGGGGGATACAATCAGCCCCAGCATTTT. Residues: CSAPTGGYNQPQHF.

This clonotype was counted at least ten times. The V and J genes are TRBV7-3 and TRBJ2-1; 7 bases match TRBD1. The CDR3 extends over 16 amino acids. J gave up 4 bases and V 5 bases, and 11 bases lay outside the gene matches. Germline values: CDR1 SGHTA, CDR2 FQGTGA. The DNA for the CDR3 is TGTGCCAGCAGCGTAATATCCGGGACAGCTTACAATGAGCAGTTCTTC. Translation: CASSVISGTAYNEQFF. Based on the CDR3 plus reference TRBV7-3 and TRBJ2-1, the full variable domain is GAGVSQTPSNKVTEKGKYVELRCDPISGHTALYWYRQSLGQGPEFLIYFQGTGAADDSGLPNDRFFAVRPEGSVSTLKIQRTERGDSAVYLCASSVISGTAYNEQFFGPGTRLTVL.

This clonotype was counted ten times or more. This chain joins TRBV6-1 and TRBJ1-5, with 9 bases lining up with TRBD1. Trimming at V came to 6 bases and at J to 2 bases, leaving 17 bases not matched to a gene. CDR3 size: 19 residues. Germline V gene lookup returns CDR1 MNHNS and CDR2 SASEGT. In nucleotides, the CDR3 is TGTGCCAGCAGGTCCTTCCGGGACAGGGTGTATTTGGGCAATCAGCCCCAGCATTTT. It encodes CASRSFRDRVYLGNQPQHF.

At least ten counts were recorded for this clonotype. The chain uses TRBV10-3 and TRBJ2-7; a weak D match, TRBD1 (5 bases). The V gene lost 10 bases and the J gene lost 2 bases, with 12 bases spanning the gap. Germline assignment: CDR1 ENHRY and CDR2 SYGVKD. This CDR3 contains 12 residues. The DNA of the CDR3 is TGTGCCACATCTCAGGGCACCTACGAGCAGTACTTC. This translates into CATSQGTYEQYF.

The chain recombines TRBV7-9 with TRBJ2-7, with D possibly matching TRBD2 (7 bases). Germline lookup yields CDR1 SEHNR and CDR2 FQNEAQ (reference sequence). The CDR3 totals 15 residues. Trimming took 7 bases from V and 0 from J, leaving 16 bases between them. CDR3 residues: CASNDMGGPSYEQYF. Written as DNA, the CDR3 is TGTGCCAGCAACGACATGGGGGGGCCCTCCTACGAGCAGTACTTC.

The chain combines TRBV6-1 with TRBJ2-7; 11 bases match TRBD2. CDR1 is MNHNS and CDR2 is SASEGT in the germline V gene. CDR3 size: 15 residues. With V trimmed by 6 bases and J by 6 bases, 10 bases remained unmatched. The CDR3 sequence is CASSFPTSGIGEQYF. CDR3 nucleotides: TGTGCCAGCAGCTTCCCGACTAGCGGGATTGGCGAGCAGTACTTC.

This clonotype appeared many times. The chain carries TRBV12-3 or TRBV12-4 and TRBJ1-5, with 7 bases that match TRBD1. The CDR3 extends over 16 amino acids. Trimming took 6 bases from V and 1 from J; bases not matched to a gene: 9. The CDR3 DNA sequence: TGTGCCAGCAGCTCAACCGGGACAGAAAGCAATCAGCCCCAGCATTTT. Protein sequence: CASSSTGTESNQPQHF.

The J gene is TRBJ2-5, the V gene TRBV20-1; tentative D call: TRBD2 (5 bases). V gave up 3 bases and J gave up 2 bases, with 10 bases separating them. Germline-derived CDR1 and CDR2 are DFQATT and SNEGSKA (reference sequence). The CDR3 extends over 13 amino acids. CDR3 sequence (DNA): TGCAGTGCTAGTGTCGGCGGGCAAGAGACCCAGTACTTC. Its translation: CSASVGGQETQYF.

This clonotype showed up just a few times. This chain connects TRBV6-2 or TRBV6-3 to TRBJ2-6; D might be TRBD1 (7 bases). The CDR3 extends over 17 amino acids. Germline V CDR1 and CDR2: MNHEY, SVGEGT. V shed 6 bases and J shed 0 bases, with 15 bases lying between them. The CDR3 region has the DNA TGTGCCAGCAGCCGGAGGGACAGCTACTCTGGGGCCAACGTCCTGACTTTC. Its translation: CASSRRDSYSGANVLTF.

This clonotype occurred a few times. V and J are TRBV19 and TRBJ1-5, with a weak D call TRBD1 (5 bases). Germline lookup yields CDR1 LNHDA and CDR2 SQIVND (reference sequence). This CDR3 has 14 residues. The ends were cut back, 9 bases at V and 0 bases at J, with 12 bases in the middle. The CDR3 nucleotides are TGTGCCAGCCGGGACGGCTATAGCAATCAGCCCCAGCATTTT. Its translation is CASRDGYSNQPQHF.

V usage is TRBV11-3 and J usage is TRBJ2-3; D possibly uses TRBD1 or TRBD2 (6 bases each). Germline assignment: CDR1 SGHNT and CDR2 YENEEA. The CDR3 totals 16 residues. Between the trimmed V and J ends, which lost 5 bases and 3 bases, there was a span of 18 bases. CDR3 DNA sequence: TGTGCCAGCAGCGAGCCGGGGGCCCAAGTTACAGATACGCAGTATTTT. It translates to CASSEPGAQVTDTQYF. The full variable domain, its missing parts supplied by reference TRBV11-3 and TRBJ2-3, is EAGVVQSPRYKIIEKKQPVAFWCNPISGHNTLYWYLQNLGQGPELLIRYENEEAVDDSQLPKDRFSAERLKGVDSTLKIQPAELGDSAVYLCASSEPGAQVTDTQYFGPGTRLTVL.